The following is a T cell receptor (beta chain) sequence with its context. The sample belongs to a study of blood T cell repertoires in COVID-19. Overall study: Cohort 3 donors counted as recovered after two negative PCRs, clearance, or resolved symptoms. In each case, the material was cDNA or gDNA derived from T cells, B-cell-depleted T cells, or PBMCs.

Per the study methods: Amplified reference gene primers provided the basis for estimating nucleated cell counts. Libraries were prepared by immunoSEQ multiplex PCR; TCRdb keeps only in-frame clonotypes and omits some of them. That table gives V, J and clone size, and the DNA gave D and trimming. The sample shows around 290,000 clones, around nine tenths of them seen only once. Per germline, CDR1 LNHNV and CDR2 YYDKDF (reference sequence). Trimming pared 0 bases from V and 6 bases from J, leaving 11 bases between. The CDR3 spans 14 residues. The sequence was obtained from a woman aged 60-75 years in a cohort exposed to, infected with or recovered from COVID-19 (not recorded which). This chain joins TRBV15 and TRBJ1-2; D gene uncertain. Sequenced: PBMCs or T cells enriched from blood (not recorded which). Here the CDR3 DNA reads TGTGCCACCAGCAGAGAGGAGGGTCCCCATGGCTACACCTTC. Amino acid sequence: CATSREEGPHGYTF. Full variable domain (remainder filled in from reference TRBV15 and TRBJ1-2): DAMVIQNPRYQVTQFGKPVTLSCSQTLNHNVMYWYQQKSSQAPKLLFHYYDKDFNNEADTPDNFQSRRPNTSFCFLDIRSPGLGDTAMYLCATSREEGPHGYTFGSGTRLTVV.